These 15 T cell receptor beta chains came from one sample sequenced in a study of OX40 agonist ivuxolimab in advanced cancers. The protocol was immunoSEQ multiplex PCR, while the TCRdb copy is restricted to in-frame clones and leaves out a portion. There are over 40,000 clones in the sample; 87% occur only once, and more than 13% lies in the top ten. The starting material was CD4+ or CD8+ T cells sorted from blood, obtained in a trial of the OX40 agonist ivuxolimab. Receptors originate from an adult with an advanced solid tumor such as melanoma, head and neck, liver or kidney cancer.

The gene calls are TRBV11-2 and TRBJ2-1, with 7 bases fitting TRBD1. The CDR3 contains 17 residues. V lost 3 bases to trimming and J lost 0 bases; unmatched junction nucleotides: 8. Germline lookup yields CDR1 SGHAT and CDR2 FQNNGV. This CDR3 reads CASSFNANRGSYNEQFF. DNA for the CDR3: TGTGCCAGCAGCTTTAACGCAAACAGGGGCTCCTACAATGAGCAGTTCTTC.

This chain joins TRBV19 and TRBJ1-5, with D uncertain. This CDR3 spans 12 amino acids. The germline V and J ends were trimmed by 0 bases and 9 bases, with 6 bases remaining between them. Germline V lookup: CDR1 LNHDA, CDR2 SQIVND (reference sequence). In DNA, the CDR3 is TGTGCCAGTAGTATAGAGGGGAGGCCCCAGCATTTT. Residues: CASSIEGRPQHF.

The rearrangement uses TRBV2 and TRBJ2-3; the D call may be TRBD1 or TRBD2 (6 bases each). V was cut by 6 bases and J by 6 bases, with 16 bases left in between. Per germline, CDR1 SNHLY and CDR2 FYNNEI. This CDR3 has 14 amino acids. Here the CDR3 reads CASRSNREVDTQYF. CDR3 sequence (DNA): TGTGCCAGCAGGAGTAACAGGGAGGTGGATACGCAGTATTTT.

This chain connects TRBV2 to TRBJ1-5; D not resolved. There are 13 residues in the CDR3. V lost 4 bases to trimming and J lost 4 bases, with 8 bases between them. Germline V gene lookup returns CDR1 SNHLY and CDR2 FYNNEI. The CDR3 loop reads CASSGRFNQPQHF. CDR3 in DNA: TGTGCCAGCAGTGGCCGTTTTAATCAGCCCCAGCATTTT.

The rearrangement joins TRBV11-3 to TRBJ2-2; 7 positions agree with TRBD2. Germline V gives CDR1 SGHNT, CDR2 YENEEA. V dropped 0 bases and J dropped 0; count of bases not matched to a gene: 4. The CDR3 runs 17 residues. The CDR3 DNA follows: TGTGCCAGCAGCTTAGATTCCGGACTAGCGAACACCGGGGAGCTGTTTTTT. Protein: CASSLDSGLANTGELFF.

The rearrangement links TRBV19 to TRBJ2-5; 12 nucleotides align to TRBD2. Germline values: CDR1 LNHDA, CDR2 SQIVND (reference sequence). V lost 2 bases to trimming and J lost 2 bases; unmatched junction nucleotides: 0. The CDR3 covers 15 residues. The CDR3: CASSILAGGQETQYF. The CDR3 bases are TGTGCCAGTAGTATACTAGCGGGAGGGCAAGAGACCCAGTACTTC.

This clone was seen a handful of times. The rearrangement joins TRBV5-1 to TRBJ2-7; no clear D. Trimming removed 4 bases from V and 9 bases from J, with 17 bases in between. CDR1 and CDR2 (germline): SGHRS, YFSETQ. The CDR3 consists of 13 residues. The CDR3 nucleotides read TGCGCCAGCAGCCCGGGTGGGTTTCCAGGGCAGTACTTC. Its protein is CASSPGGFPGQYF.

The table lists this clone with a count of one. The V call is TRBV28, the J call TRBJ2-5; D gene unclear. The germline V and J ends were trimmed by 3 bases and 5 bases, with 19 bases remaining between them. CDR3 length: 16 amino acids. CDR1 MDHEN and CDR2 SYDVKM come from the germline V gene. As DNA, the CDR3 is TGTGCCAGCAGTTTTATCACAGAGGCTCTCCCTGAGACCCAGTACTTC. Amino acid sequence: CASSFITEALPETQYF.

The rearrangement joins TRBV7-2 to TRBJ2-7, with 12 bases aligning to TRBD2. Unmatched junction bases numbered 8, after V lost 5 bases and J lost 0 bases. Germline V gives CDR1 SGHTA, CDR2 FQGNSA. CDR3 length: 17 residues. Here the CDR3 reads CASSLRTSGVSSYEQYF. CDR3 sequence (DNA): TGTGCCAGCAGCCTCCGGACTAGCGGGGTTAGCTCCTACGAGCAGTACTTC.

The chain recombines TRBV5-1 with TRBJ2-2; a weak D match, TRBD2 (5 bases). The V end was cut by 7 bases, the J end by 2 bases, with 15 bases between. This CDR3 spans 15 amino acids. Looked up from germline, CDR1 is SGHRS and CDR2 is YFSETQ. CDR3 DNA sequence: TGCGCCAGCCGGGGATGGACTGCTAACACCGGGGAGCTGTTTTTT. Its protein product is CASRGWTANTGELFF.

The gene calls are TRBV5-5 and TRBJ2-1, with D perhaps TRBD2 (5 bases). Trimming cost V 4 bases and J 8 bases, with 16 bases left between them. The CDR3 is 14 amino acids. Germline V gives CDR1 SGHKS, CDR2 YYEKEE (reference sequence). The CDR3 sequence: CASSRGLARDEQFF. The CDR3 DNA is TGTGCCAGCAGCCGAGGGCTAGCTAGGGATGAGCAGTTCTTC.

The chain is built from TRBV19 and TRBJ1-3; D gene ambiguous. Trimming stripped 8 bases from V and 2 bases from J, with 10 bases between. This CDR3 is built from 13 residues. Germline V gene lookup returns CDR1 LNHDA and CDR2 SQIVND (reference sequence). The CDR3 here is CASSPNPGNTIYF. The CDR3 bases are TGTGCCAGTTCCCCGAACCCTGGAAACACCATATATTTT.

The genes are TRBV5-1 and TRBJ1-3, with a possible D match to TRBD1 (6 bases). This CDR3 has 14 amino acids. Germline assignment: CDR1 SGHRS and CDR2 YFSETQ. Trimming cost V 5 bases and J 1 base, with 10 bases left between them. The CDR3 sequence is CASSQQGSGNTIYF. Written as DNA, the CDR3 is TGCGCCAGCAGTCAACAGGGATCTGGAAACACCATATATTTT.

The V call is TRBV14, the J call TRBJ2-1; D is possibly TRBD1 (6 bases). Germline CDR1 and CDR2: SGHDN and FVKESK. The CDR3 has 15 amino acids. V was trimmed by 2 bases and J by 3 bases, leaving 11 bases between them. CDR3 residues: CASSQIPGHYNEQFF. CDR3 bases: TGTGCCAGCAGCCAAATTCCGGGACACTACAATGAGCAGTTCTTC.

This chain links TRBV6-6 with TRBJ2-7, with unresolved D. The CDR3 consists of 13 residues. Deletions cut 2 bases from V and 3 bases from J, with 8 bases between. CDR1 is MNHNY, CDR2 SVGAGI, per germline (reference sequence). CDR3 bases: TGTGCCAGCAGTTACGGACCGAGCTACGAGCAGTACTTC. Its translation: CASSYGPSYEQYF.